This T cell receptor beta chain was captured in a study of blood T cell repertoires in COVID-19. Overall study: Samples of COVID-19 (acute and convalescent) were obtained from the United States, Italy and Spain. In each case, the material was cDNA or gDNA derived from T cells, B-cell-depleted T cells, or PBMCs.

As originally analysed: By means of reference gene primer amplification, nucleated cell counts were estimated. Method: immunoSEQ multiplex PCR; TCRdb's copy keeps in-frame clones and lacks some. Clone size and the V and J calls come from that table; the DNA yielded D and trimming. The repertoire holds over 50,000 clones, with more than 70% as singletons. After removal of 5 bases from V and 1 base from J, the junction contained 4 bases not matched to a gene. The CDR3 runs to 15 residues. Germline V gene sequence: CDR1 SGHNT, CDR2 YYREEE (reference sequence). The sequence came from a man between 60 and 75 years old with acute or convalescent COVID-19. The sequenced sample consisted of peripheral blood. The genes are TRBV5-4 and TRBJ1-5, with 9 bases that match TRBD1. CDR3 sequence (DNA): TGTGCCAGCAGTACCGGGACAGGGAGCAATCAGCCCCAGCATTTT. Protein: CASSTGTGSNQPQHF.